This TCR beta chain came from a study of T cell changes during pregnancy in multiple sclerosis. Unmatched junction bases numbered 11, after V lost 2 bases and J lost 2 bases. CDR3 length: 18 amino acids. From germline, CDR1 is GTSNPN and CDR2 SVGIG (reference sequence). TCRdb's table, derived via immunoSEQ multiplex PCR, lists solely in-frame clones and lacks some. The table records about 110,000 clones, roughly nine tenths of them present only once. The chain links TRBV30 to TRBJ2-1, with 11 bases identical to TRBD2. The source material was peripheral blood, sampled before pregnancy. This clonotype was obtained from a female donor with multiple sclerosis, enrolled in a pregnancy study. The CDR3 loop is CAWSRYPTSGSTYNEQFF. CDR3 DNA sequence: TGTGCCTGGAGTAGATACCCAACTAGCGGGAGCACCTACAATGAGCAGTTCTTC.